A selection of T cell receptor beta chains follows, all from one sample in a study of CD8 T cells in Susac syndrome. TCRdb re-called the immunoSEQ multiplex PCR reads through MiXCR, storing one row per CDR3 protein. The sample yields fewer than 80,000 distinct CDR3 sequences, roughly 94% seen once. Sequenced sample: CD8+ T cells from PBMCs. These TCRs come from a human donor with multiple sclerosis. Each CDR3 is given with its conserved first and last residue. Each record gives: J gene, clone size, V gene, D gene, CDR3 protein, CDR3 DNA. The D gene is left open where the match is weak. Some rows mark clone size as missing; the rest say once, few, many or name a class of expanded clone.

TRBJ1-2 . TRBV4-3 TRBD1 CASSLEAGTANYGYTF TGCGCCAGCAGCCTCGAAGCCGGGACAGCGAACTATGGCTACACCTTC
TRBJ1-2 . TRBV3-1 . CASSYDMNYGYTF TGTGCCAGCAGCTATGACATGAACTATGGCTACACCTTC
TRBJ1-2 . TRBV27 . CASSPHKGTAGYTF TGTGCCAGCAGCCCCCATAAGGGGACGGCTGGCTACACCTTC
TRBJ2-7 . TRBV25-1 . CASNVGALEQYF TGTGCCAGCAATGTGGGAGCGCTCGAGCAGTACTTC
TRBJ1-6 . TRBV12-3/TRBV12-4 TRBD1 CASGQGASSPLHF TGTGCCAGCGGACAGGGGGCGAGTTCACCCCTCCACTTT
TRBJ2-5 . TRBV29-1 . CSVEVLDRIETQYF TGCAGCGTTGAAGTTTTGGACAGAATAGAGACCCAGTACTTC
TRBJ2-1 . TRBV6-1 TRBD2 CASSETSEGEQFF TGTGCCAGCAGTGAAACTAGCGAGGGTGAGCAGTTCTTC
TRBJ2-1 . TRBV6-4 TRBD2 CASSPLAGEGNEQFF TGTGCCAGCAGTCCCCTAGCGGGAGAGGGGAATGAGCAGTTCTTC
TRBJ2-1 . TRBV7-2 . CASSRSDATSYNEQFF TGTGCCAGCAGCCGATCTGACGCAACCTCCTACAATGAGCAGTTCTTC
TRBJ1-2 . TRBV6-4 . CASSETDSGGYTF TGTGCCAGCAGTGAGACAGATTCGGGCGGCTACACCTTC
TRBJ2-7 . TRBV7-9 . CASSLGGGSSYEQYF TGTGCCAGCAGCTTAGGTGGGGGTAGCTCCTACGAGCAGTACTTC
TRBJ1-2 . TRBV7-6 . CASSQDTNYGYTF TGTGCCAGCAGCCAGGACACAAACTATGGCTACACCTTC
TRBJ2-1 . TRBV6-4 TRBD2 CASSPGLAGDEQFF TGTGCCAGCTCCCCGGGGCTAGCGGGGGATGAGCAGTTCTTC
TRBJ1-3 . TRBV7-9 . CASSSGTYSGNTIYF TGTGCCAGCAGCTCCGGGACTTACTCTGGAAACACCATATATTTT
TRBJ1-5 . TRBV9 . CASSVGGYSNQPQHF TGTGCCAGCAGCGTAGGTGGGTATAGCAATCAGCCCCAGCATTTT
TRBJ1-5 . TRBV29-1 TRBD1 CSVDGDRGTQHF TGCAGCGTTGACGGGGACAGGGGCACCCAGCATTTT
TRBJ2-7 once TRBV2 TRBD1 CASRVTGTDLDEQYF TGTGCCAGCAGGGTTACCGGGACAGACCTTGACGAGCAGTACTTC
TRBJ2-7 . TRBV29-1 . CSAGGTGPYEQYF TGCAGCGCCGGCGGGACTGGCCCCTACGAGCAGTACTTC
TRBJ2-1 few TRBV9 TRBD2 CASSPGGGRGDEQFF TGTGCCAGCAGCCCCGGGGGCGGGAGGGGGGATGAGCAGTTCTTC
TRBJ2-2 . TRBV15 . CATSRAEGDTGELFF TGTGCCACCAGCCGTGCCGAAGGGGACACCGGGGAGCTGTTTTTT
TRBJ2-3 . TRBV27 TRBD1 CASSFGQGHTDTQYF TGTGCCAGCAGTTTCGGACAGGGACATACAGATACGCAGTATTTT
TRBJ2-3 . TRBV5-6 . CASSFGASTDTQYF TGTGCCAGCAGCTTTGGGGCCAGCACAGATACGCAGTATTTT
TRBJ2-1 . TRBV7-9 . CASPLPGVSYNEQFF TGTGCCAGCCCCCTCCCTGGTGTTTCCTACAATGAGCAGTTCTTC